The sequence of this TCR beta chain was determined in a study of blood T cells in healthy people across ages. Study results and limitations: Per million T cells, TCR beta diversity dropped about linearly as age rose. Fewer expanded clones and more diversity marked long-lived versus aged donors.

In regard to this clonotype: What it recognizes is unknown.

PCR was performed a second time for about 6 to 12 cycles using a sample-barcoded 5' primer and a J-beta primer mix. TCRdb fed the 5' RACE reads into MiXCR, producing one record per CDR3 protein. The repertoire holds more than 1,000,000 distinct CDR3 sequences, with approximately 25% as singletons. Per-sample yields of isolated PBMCs were at least 6 million. Per sample, at least 5.5 micrograms of total RNA were extracted. These sequences were also reported in another study, on T cells of mothers and their children.

Sequencing used blood. This TCR came from a girl aged 2-10 years in good health.

This chain's CDR3 is CSARNRAGGLTDTQYF. Here the CDR3 DNA reads TGCAGTGCTAGAAACAGAGCGGGGGGCCTCACAGATACGCAGTATTTT. The chain recombines TRBV20-1 with TRBJ2-3; 9 bases align to TRBD2. Germline V lookup: CDR1 DFQATT, CDR2 SNEGSKA (reference sequence). V shed 2 bases, J shed 2 bases, and the junction held 8 bases outside the gene matches. This CDR3 comprises 16 residues.